The subject of this entry is one T cell receptor (beta chain). Its cognate antigen is unknown. The record originates from a study of T cells in localized non-small cell lung cancer. Notes on the study in general: Sequencing was restricted to one tumor region; therefore, heterogeneity remains possible. The appearance of a median roughly 53 of the top 100 tumor clones was seen in adjacent lung. A denser population of T cells in blood accompanied longer overall survival. Uninvolved adjacent lung had more T cell clonality than any other tissue, topping tumor.

The CDR3 is 13 amino acids. Germline V lookup: CDR1 MNHEY, CDR2 SMNVEV (reference sequence). V lost 6 bases, J lost 6 bases, and 12 bases lay in between. Only in-frame clones appear in the TCRdb table, and some are missing; sequencing was by immunoSEQ multiplex PCR. This table holds 23,000 or so clones, around 85% found once. The V gene is TRBV27, the J gene TRBJ2-1, with D hard to call. Sequenced here: peripheral blood, sampled before any cancer treatment. The sequence derives from a male donor aged 60 or over with stage II squamous cell lung carcinoma. The CDR3 DNA follows: TGTGCCAGCAGGGCTTGGGTTGGCAATGAGCAGTTCTTC. Encoded protein: CASRAWVGNEQFF.